These 14 T cell receptor beta chains originate from one sample sequenced in a study of neurological immune-mediated disorders. MiXCR, run by TCRdb on the 5' RACE reads, gives a single entry per CDR3 protein. This table holds under 85,000 distinct CDR3 sequences, 10% found once. The sequencing input was PBMCs. Receptors originate from a man between 35 and 55 years old in good health.

Many counts were recorded for this clonotype. An end of the junction does not agree with germline; a read error may underlie this. The chain combines TRBV30 with TRBJ2-4; D is perhaps TRBD1 (5 bases). The CDR3 has 11 amino acids. Germline loops: CDR1 GTSNPN, CDR2 SVGIG (reference sequence). This CDR3 reads CAWSDTGAAHF. CDR3 sequence (DNA): TGTGCCTGGAGTGACACAGGTGCTGCGCACTTC.

This clonotype was detected many times. The chain links TRBV19 to TRBJ2-1, with a possible D match to TRBD2 (6 bases). With 8 bases removed from V and 3 bases from J, the gap between germline ends came to 14 bases. The CDR3 extends over 14 amino acids. The germline gives CDR1 LNHDA, CDR2 SQIVND (reference sequence). The CDR3 DNA sequence: TGTGCCAGTGGGAGCGGGCAGCTCTACAATGAGCAGTTCTTC. Translating it yields CASGSGQLYNEQFF.

This clonotype has at least ten counts. This chain uses TRBV18 with TRBJ2-5; D is perhaps TRBD2 (6 bases). The CDR3 totals 16 residues. CDR1 is KGHSH, CDR2 LQKENI, per germline. V lost 0 bases to trimming and J lost 5 bases, with 16 bases between them. In nucleotides, the CDR3 is TGTGCCAGCTCACCACCCACGGGAGATGTTGGGGAGACCCAGTACTTC. Translation: CASSPPTGDVGETQYF.

As to this clonotype: This clone may be a read error of a much larger clone one base away. The V and J genes are TRBV10-3 and TRBJ2-5; D is possibly TRBD1 (6 bases). This CDR3 has 15 residues. V gave up 4 bases and J gave up 2 bases, with 14 bases separating them. Per germline, CDR1 ENHRY and CDR2 SYGVKD. Here the CDR3 reads CAISATSQGQETQYF. The CDR3, as DNA: TGTGCCATCAGTGCTACAAGCCAGGGGCAAGAGACCCAGTACTTC.

This clonotype was detected only a few times. The V gene is TRBV3-1, the J gene TRBJ1-5, with 7 bases aligning to TRBD1. Germline trimming cut 4 bases from V and 4 bases from J; bases unmatched to any gene: 4. Looked up from germline, CDR1 is LGHDT and CDR2 is YNNKEL (reference sequence). This CDR3 is built from 14 residues. The CDR3 loop reads CASSPGTANQPQHF. CDR3 in DNA: TGTGCCAGCAGCCCCGGGACAGCAAATCAGCCCCAGCATTTT.

This clonotype has a count of ten or more. The gene calls are TRBV20-1 and TRBJ2-5, with D maybe TRBD2 (9 bases). The CDR3 is 17 residues long. Germline CDR1 is DFQATT and CDR2 is SNEGSKA (reference sequence). V gave up 2 bases and J gave up 7 bases, with 26 bases separating them. The CDR3 is CSARSPTQGAGGGTQYF. CDR3 nucleotides: TGCAGTGCTAGATCCCCAACGCAGGGGGCGGGAGGGGGGACCCAGTACTTC.

This clonotype was seen many times. The rearrangement joins TRBV14 to TRBJ2-5, with 7 bases aligning to TRBD2. Germline trimming cut 1 base from V and 7 bases from J; bases unmatched to any gene: 12. This CDR3 has 16 amino acids. Germline CDR1 reads SGHDN; CDR2 reads FVKESK. CDR3 loop: CASSQARDYGERTQYF. CDR3 nucleotides: TGTGCCAGCAGCCAAGCCCGGGACTATGGCGAGAGGACCCAGTACTTC.

As concerns this clonotype: This clone may be a read error of a much larger clone one base away. The J gene is TRBJ2-1, the V gene TRBV5-1, with 9 bases matching TRBD2. The CDR3 is 15 amino acids. Germline assignment: CDR1 SGHRS and CDR2 YFSETQ. The CDR3 loop reads CARSSGSSGGMEQFF. The CDR3 bases are TGCGCCAGAAGCTCCGGAAGTAGCGGGGGTATGGAACAGTTCTTC.

Ten or more counts support this clonotype. CDR3 amino acids: CASSEQGALYDTEAFF. The CDR3 nucleotides are TGTGCCAGCAGTGAACAGGGGGCGCTTTACGACACTGAAGCTTTCTTT. The chain uses TRBV6-1 and TRBJ1-1, with 8 bases fitting TRBD1. The CDR3 covers 16 residues. The germline V gene has CDR1 MNHNS and CDR2 SASEGT. The V segment lost 2 bases and the J segment 3 bases; nucleotides outside the gene matches: 8.

This clonotype has at least ten counts. The chain joins TRBV5-1 to TRBJ2-2; D may be TRBD2 (5 bases). V was trimmed by 0 bases and J by 6 bases, leaving 9 bases between them. This CDR3 has 14 residues. CDR1 and CDR2 from the germline V gene are SGHRS and YFSETQ. This CDR3 reads CASSLATGSGELFF. In DNA form, the CDR3 reads TGCGCCAGCAGCTTGGCCACGGGGTCCGGGGAGCTGTTTTTT.

In its sample, this clonotype was seen many times. The J gene is TRBJ2-7, the V gene TRBV20-1, with TRBD2 matching 14 bases. The V segment lost 2 bases and the J segment 4 bases; nucleotides outside the gene matches: 7. This CDR3 has 16 residues. Per the germline V gene, CDR1 is DFQATT and CDR2 is SNEGSKA (reference sequence). The CDR3 DNA follows: TGCAGTGCTAGAACGACTAGCGGGGGGGCCCGGTACGAGCAGTACTTC. It specifies CSARTTSGGARYEQYF.

There are many counts of this clonotype. V and J are TRBV10-3 and TRBJ2-3; 10 bases are a match to TRBD2. The germline CDR1 and CDR2 sequences are ENHRY and SYGVKD. The CDR3 runs 16 residues. V lost 5 bases to trimming and J lost 2 bases; unmatched junction nucleotides: 7. CDR3 in DNA: TGTGCCATCAGTCTTAGCGGGGGGACTTTCACAGATACGCAGTATTTT. It translates to CAISLSGGTFTDTQYF.

The table lists this clonotype with many counts. V gene TRBV29-1 combines with J gene TRBJ2-5; 10 nucleotides match TRBD2. The germline gives CDR1 SQVTM, CDR2 ANQGSEA. V was clipped by 4 bases and J by 1 base; unmatched bases: 6. CDR3 size: 15 residues. The CDR3 protein is CSVGKTSGFQETQYF. The CDR3 DNA reads as TGCAGCGTTGGGAAGACTAGCGGGTTCCAAGAGACCCAGTACTTC.

This clonotype was seen ten or more times. This chain links TRBV20-1 with TRBJ2-5, with 7 bases matching TRBD2. Germline lookup yields CDR1 DFQATT and CDR2 SNEGSKA (reference sequence). CDR3 size: 15 residues. V shed 0 bases and J 6 bases; nucleotides not matched to a gene: 10. CDR3 nucleotide sequence: TGCAGTGCTAGAGAGCGGGGGATGCTGCTTAAGACCCAGTACTTC. Protein sequence: CSARERGMLLKTQYF.